This TCR beta chain originates from a study of CD8 T cells in ankylosing spondylitis. Study findings and constraints: Apparently characteristic of ankylosing spondylitis blood was a TCR beta motif (roughly eight highly homologous variants). Reportedly, disease-linked clones are significantly enriched in ankylosing spondylitis patients' matched synovial fluid. Those disease-linked clones were CD8+; they were also relatively rare in peripheral blood.

Quantitative 5'-RACE was performed with molecular barcodes, and it yielded the TCR beta libraries. TCRdb processed the 5' RACE reads anew with MiXCR; each CDR3 protein has one entry. Of fewer than 750,000 distinct CDR3 sequences in the sample, 15% to 20% were seen once. On this clonotype itself: Its antigen is currently unknown.

The sequence was obtained from a male donor with ankylosing spondylitis. Sequencing used blood, either unsorted or a sorted T cell fraction (not recorded which).

The DNA of the CDR3 is TGCAGTGCTAGAAACCGGGACCGTACTAATGAAAAACTGTTTTTT. Translation: CSARNRDRTNEKLFF. The rearrangement uses TRBV20-1 and TRBJ1-4; a weak D match, TRBD1 (5 bases). The CDR3 spans 15 residues. Germline lookup yields CDR1 DFQATT and CDR2 SNEGSKA (reference sequence). The germline V and J ends were trimmed by 2 bases and 2 bases, with 12 bases remaining between them.